The 21 T cell receptor beta chains below come from one sample, sequenced in a study of early T cells in non-severe SARS-CoV-2 infection. TCRdb fed the 5' RACE reads into MiXCR, producing one record per CDR3 protein. This table has over 85,000 distinct CDR3 sequences, 16% appearing once. Sequencing input: whole blood. The receptors shown here come from an adult who was a healthcare worker with PCR-confirmed SARS-CoV-2 infection or an uninfected control (not recorded which).

This chain joins TRBV19 and TRBJ1-2; 9 bases map to TRBD1. Germline-derived CDR1 and CDR2 are LNHDA and SQIVND (reference sequence). The V and J ends lost 10 bases and 6 bases, in that order; junction bases with no gene match: 6. This CDR3 spans 12 amino acids. The CDR3 loop is CAIPGQGNGYTF. DNA of the CDR3: TGTGCCATACCGGGACAGGGAAATGGCTACACCTTC.

In this sample, this clonotype turned up a few times. The V gene is TRBV20-1, the J gene TRBJ2-5; D may match TRBD1 or TRBD2 (5 bases each). The ends were cut back, 0 bases at V and 4 bases at J, with 18 bases in the middle. Germline loops: CDR1 DFQATT, CDR2 SNEGSKA (reference sequence). The CDR3 runs to 16 residues. The CDR3 spells CSARDPEGTVGETQYF. The CDR3 DNA reads TGCAGTGCTAGAGATCCAGAGGGGACGGTTGGAGAGACCCAGTACTTC.

This clonotype was counted between two and nine times. V gene TRBV3-1 combines with J gene TRBJ2-7, with D tentatively TRBD1 or TRBD2 (7 bases each). The V gene lost 2 bases and the J gene lost 5 bases, with 16 bases spanning the gap. Looked up from germline, CDR1 is LGHDT and CDR2 is YNNKEL (reference sequence). This CDR3 contains 15 residues. CDR3 coding DNA: TGTGCCAGCAGCCAATCCTTACAGGGGAGGGACGAGCAGTACTTC. It codes for CASSQSLQGRDEQYF.

The chain couples TRBV12-3 or TRBV12-4 to TRBJ2-7, with D hard to call. Trimming stripped 6 bases from V and 3 bases from J, with 12 bases between. The CDR3 covers 13 residues. Written as DNA, the CDR3 is TGTGCCAGCAGCCGGACGGGTGACTACGAGCAGTACTTC. Protein sequence: CASSRTGDYEQYF.

Regarding this clonotype: A read error may explain this, as a much larger clone is one base away. The gene calls are TRBV24-1 and TRBJ1-2; TRBD1 might be the D (5 bases). From germline, CDR1 is KGHDR and CDR2 SFDVKD. V lost 2 bases to trimming and J lost 3 bases, with 9 bases between them. This CDR3 spans 14 amino acids. The CDR3 DNA is TGTGCCACCAGTGATTCGATAGGGGACTATGGCTACACCTTC. Amino acids: CATSDSIGDYGYTF.

At least ten counts were recorded for this clonotype. The V gene is TRBV6-5, the J gene TRBJ2-1, with 10 bases fitting TRBD2. CDR3 length: 16 residues. Germline V lookup: CDR1 MNHEY, CDR2 SVGAGI. Trimming at V came to 5 bases and at J to 3 bases, leaving 7 bases not matched to a gene. The CDR3 spells CASSVGLADVYNEQFF. The DNA for the CDR3 is TGTGCCAGCAGTGTAGGACTAGCGGACGTCTACAATGAGCAGTTCTTC.

This clonotype was seen a handful of times. This chain connects TRBV7-8 to TRBJ2-1, with TRBD2 matching over 12 bases. V lost 2 bases and J lost 0; bases outside the gene matches: 5. Germline V gives CDR1 SGHVS, CDR2 FQNEAQ. The CDR3 extends over 18 amino acids. The CDR3 nucleotides are TGTGCCAGCAGCTTAAGACTAGCGGGGGTAAGCTCCTACAATGAGCAGTTCTTC. Residues: CASSLRLAGVSSYNEQFF.

This clonotype occurred many times. This rearrangement joins TRBV7-8 to TRBJ1-3; D is unclear. V was pared by 4 bases and J by 0 bases, with 13 bases between. Germline V gene lookup returns CDR1 SGHVS and CDR2 FQNEAQ. The CDR3 runs 16 residues. CDR3: CASSSPGSDSGNTIYF. The CDR3, as DNA: TGTGCCAGCAGCTCACCGGGATCCGACTCTGGAAACACCATATATTTT.

This clonotype was counted only a few times. The junction does not match germline at one end; this may be a read error. V gene TRBV7-9 combines with J gene TRBJ1-1; tentatively, D is TRBD1 (5 bases). From germline, CDR1 is SEHNR and CDR2 FQNEAQ (reference sequence). This CDR3 contains 15 residues. The CDR3 nucleotides are TGTGCCAGCAGCTTAGCGCACAAGGGGATCCCTGAAGTTTTCTTT. This sequence encodes CASSLAHKGIPEVFF.

In its sample, this clonotype was seen a few times. V usage is TRBV12-3 or TRBV12-4 and J usage is TRBJ2-5; 8 bases agree with TRBD2. The CDR3 sequence is 12 residues long. The ends lost 7 bases at V and 5 bases at J; junction bases unmatched: 3. The DNA for the CDR3 is TGTGCCAGCACGACGGGAGGGGAGACCCAGTACTTC. Translated, it gives CASTTGGETQYF.

The chain employs TRBV6-6 and TRBJ1-2, with D maybe TRBD1 (5 bases). Between the trimmed V and J ends, which lost 0 bases and 4 bases, there was a span of 9 bases. This CDR3 region has 14 residues. Per the germline V gene, CDR1 is MNHNY and CDR2 is SVGAGI (reference sequence). CDR3 loop: CASSYSGQGYGYTF. The CDR3 region has the DNA TGTGCCAGCAGTTACTCTGGGCAGGGCTATGGCTACACCTTC.

The chain employs TRBV6-6 and TRBJ2-5; D may be TRBD1 (6 bases). Trimming took off 6 bases at V and 1 base at J, with 12 bases between the two ends. Germline CDR1 MNHNY, CDR2 SVGAGI (reference sequence). The CDR3 contains 14 residues. CDR3 sequence (DNA): TGTGCCAGCAGCCGCCGGACAGTCCAAGAGACCCAGTACTTC. Its translation is CASSRRTVQETQYF.

This clonotype was found a few times. The V call is TRBV20-1, the J call TRBJ2-7; D is perhaps TRBD2 (6 bases). Germline values: CDR1 DFQATT, CDR2 SNEGSKA (reference sequence). The length of the CDR3 is 15 residues. Between the trimmed V and J ends, which lost 5 bases and 1 base, there was a span of 18 bases. The CDR3 DNA reads as TGCAGTGCTGTCACACCGGGACTTCCATCCTACGAGCAGTACTTC. Translating gives CSAVTPGLPSYEQYF.

This clonotype showed up just a few times. This chain connects TRBV27 to TRBJ2-1; TRBD1 is a possible D gene (5 bases). This CDR3 contains 13 residues. Between the trimmed V and J ends, which lost 7 bases and 8 bases, there was a span of 15 bases. Germline V lookup: CDR1 MNHEY, CDR2 SMNVEV (reference sequence). The CDR3 DNA sequence: TGTGCCAGCACCCCTAGGGGTCCCGATGAGCAGTTCTTC. It encodes CASTPRGPDEQFF.

This clonotype turned up a few times. CDR3 bases: TGTGCCAGCTCACCTGCAGGCAGGGACAATGGCTACACCTTC. It encodes CASSPAGRDNGYTF. V gene TRBV18 combines with J gene TRBJ1-2, with D perhaps TRBD1 (6 bases). Germline-derived CDR1 and CDR2 are KGHSH and LQKENI. The V end lost 3 bases, the J end lost 6 bases, and 14 bases lay between the germline ends. This CDR3 comprises 14 residues.

This chain connects TRBV20-1 to TRBJ1-1; D not resolved. Germline CDR1 is DFQATT and CDR2 is SNEGSKA (reference sequence). The CDR3 covers 12 residues. V lost 2 bases and J 4 bases, leaving 8 bases between the germline ends. The CDR3 protein is CSARMVGTEAFF. The CDR3 DNA follows: TGCAGTGCTAGAATGGTTGGCACTGAAGCTTTCTTT.

There are a few counts of this clonotype. The rearrangement links TRBV28 to TRBJ2-1; 8 bases align to TRBD2. Looked up from germline, CDR1 is MDHEN and CDR2 is SYDVKM. This CDR3 is 15 amino acids long. V lost 8 bases to trimming and J lost 9 bases; unmatched junction nucleotides: 15. The CDR3 DNA follows: TGTGCCAGCCTGGTGAGCAGCGGGAGTGGTCCTGAGCAGTTCTTC. Residues: CASLVSSGSGPEQFF.

The chain couples TRBV7-2 to TRBJ2-7; TRBD1 matches 8 bases. The CDR3 is 17 residues long. In germline, CDR1 is SGHTA, CDR2 FQGNSA. The J segment lost 2 bases and the V segment lost 3 bases, leaving 12 bases of the junction unmatched. Here the CDR3 reads CASSFRDRKYVPYEQYF. CDR3 DNA sequence: TGTGCCAGCAGCTTCCGGGACAGGAAGTACGTCCCCTACGAGCAGTACTTC.

The sample holds many counts of this clonotype. The gene calls are TRBV20-1 and TRBJ2-3; D may be TRBD2 (6 bases). The germline gives CDR1 DFQATT, CDR2 SNEGSKA (reference sequence). The V and J ends lost 0 bases and 4 bases respectively, with 11 bases between them. CDR3 length: 14 amino acids. The CDR3 region is CSARDWRAADTQYF. The CDR3 DNA is TGCAGTGCTAGAGATTGGAGGGCGGCAGATACGCAGTATTTT.

The sample holds a few counts of this clonotype. The chain uses TRBV6-1 and TRBJ2-3; TRBD1 aligns across 8 bases. Trimming cost V 1 base and J 4 bases; bases outside gene matches: 1. The CDR3 spans 14 residues. The V gene's germline CDR1 is MNHNS and CDR2 SASEGT. The CDR3 region has the DNA TGTGCCAGCAGTGAAGGACAGGGGTCAGATACGCAGTATTTT. It translates to CASSEGQGSDTQYF.

The rearrangement uses TRBV7-9 and TRBJ2-7; D is ambiguous. The V end was cut by 2 bases, the J end by 5 bases, with 7 bases between. CDR3 length: 12 amino acids. The germline V gene encodes CDR1 SEHNR and CDR2 FQNEAQ (reference sequence). The CDR3 reads CASSLLRHEQYF. CDR3 DNA: TGTGCCAGCAGCTTACTCCGGCACGAGCAGTACTTC.